The 5 T cell receptor beta chains below come from one sample, sequenced in a study of shared clonotypes between healthy human individuals (dated by TCRdb to the early 2020s). The library was built by means of the immunoSEQ multiplex PCR assay. In its TCRdb copy, this immuneACCESS table keeps in-frame sequences only and misses some clones. Where compared with another copy, unresolved V genes explain less than half of these, and the others have no known cause. The sample records about 2.3 million clones, roughly 93% of which are singletons. The ten largest clones capture about 0.39% of the sample. Material: naive CD4+ T cells from PBMCs. In the paper's terms, the cell subset or site label means: CD45RA+ positively selected. These receptors came from a man between 18 and 29 years old in good health. Some clones in this sample may be carry-over from other donors' samples.

The J gene is TRBJ2-1, the V gene TRBV7-3, with 10 nucleotides matching TRBD2. Trimming cost V 2 bases and J 6 bases; bases outside gene matches: 7. This CDR3 region has 16 residues. Germline V CDR1 and CDR2: SGHTA, FQGTGA. DNA of the CDR3: TGTGCCAGCAGCTTAGAGGCTAGCGGGAGTGGCAATGAGCAGTTCTTC. Encoded protein: CASSLEASGSGNEQFF.

The rearrangement joins TRBV4-1 to TRBJ2-5; a weak D match, TRBD2 (5 bases). In germline, CDR1 is MGHRA, CDR2 YSYEKL. The CDR3 loop spans 14 amino acids. V was trimmed by 4 bases and J by 1 base, leaving 10 bases between them. The CDR3 nucleotides read TGCGCCAGCAGCCCCAGAGGGTTCCAAGAGACCCAGTACTTC. Translation gives CASSPRGFQETQYF.

This chain uses TRBV6-1 with TRBJ2-1; 10 positions agree with TRBD2. Germline V gene lookup returns CDR1 MNHNS and CDR2 SASEGT. The CDR3 has 15 residues. The V and J ends lost 7 bases and 2 bases, in that order; junction bases with no gene match: 5. Here the CDR3 reads CASTFSGRPYNEQFF. The CDR3 bases are TGTGCCAGCACCTTTAGCGGGAGGCCCTACAATGAGCAGTTCTTC.

This chain uses TRBV7-2 with TRBJ2-5, with 9 nucleotides matching TRBD1. CDR1 SGHTA and CDR2 FQGNSA come from the germline V gene. This CDR3 contains 14 residues. Germline trimming cut 4 bases from V and 4 bases from J; bases unmatched to any gene: 4. CDR3 loop: CASSSRTGVETQYF. Written as DNA, the CDR3 is TGTGCCAGCAGCTCGAGGACAGGGGTAGAGACCCAGTACTTC.

This rearrangement joins TRBV7-2 to TRBJ1-5, with 7 nucleotides matching TRBD1. The CDR3 runs to 15 residues. V shed 6 bases and J 6 bases; nucleotides not matched to a gene: 11. Germline V gives CDR1 SGHTA, CDR2 FQGNSA. Here the CDR3 reads CASSPSPGQAQPQHF. CDR3 nucleotides: TGTGCCAGCAGTCCCTCACCCGGACAGGCTCAGCCCCAGCATTTT. Supplemented by reference TRBV7-2 and TRBJ1-5, the full variable domain reads GAGVSQSPSNKVTEKGKDVELRCDPISGHTALYWYRQSLGQGLEFLIYFQGNSAPDKSGLPSDRFSAERTGGSVSTLTIQRTQQEDSAVYLCASSPSPGQAQPQHFGDGTRLSIL.